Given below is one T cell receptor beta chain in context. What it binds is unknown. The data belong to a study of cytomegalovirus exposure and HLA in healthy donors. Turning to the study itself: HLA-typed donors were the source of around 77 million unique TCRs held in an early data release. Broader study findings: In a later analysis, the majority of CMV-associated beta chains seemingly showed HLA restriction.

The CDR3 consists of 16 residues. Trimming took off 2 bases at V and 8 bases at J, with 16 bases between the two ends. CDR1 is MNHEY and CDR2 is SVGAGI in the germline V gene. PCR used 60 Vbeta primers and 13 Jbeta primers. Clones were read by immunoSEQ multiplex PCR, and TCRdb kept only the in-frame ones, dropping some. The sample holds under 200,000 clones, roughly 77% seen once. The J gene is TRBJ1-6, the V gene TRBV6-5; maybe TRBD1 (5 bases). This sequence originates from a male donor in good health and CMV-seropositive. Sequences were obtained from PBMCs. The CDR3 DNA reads TGTGCCAGCAGTTACGGGGGGGGAACGGTCCATTCACCCCTCCACTTT. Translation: CASSYGGGTVHSPLHF.